A selection of T cell receptor beta chains follows, all from one sample in a study of T cell changes during pregnancy in multiple sclerosis. TCRdb keeps only in-frame clones here, not all; method: immunoSEQ multiplex PCR. The sample has 35,000 to 45,000 clones; more than 85% are singletons. Specimen: CD4+ T cells from peripheral blood mononuclear cells, collected after pregnancy. All receptors derive from a female donor in good health, enrolled as a control in a pregnancy study. Both conserved end residues are part of each CDR3. The order of the fields is clone size, D gene, V gene, J gene, CDR3 DNA, CDR3 protein. A D gene is named only where the DNA matches it firmly. Expanded clones get a size class; other rows say once, few or many, or leave the size out.

>few|TRBD2|TRBV6-4|TRBJ2-7
TGTGCCAGCCGCCGGGAGGACTCCTGGGGCGAGCAGTACTTC
CASRREDSWGEQYF
>-|TRBD2|TRBV7-9|TRBJ2-3
TGTGCCAGCAGCTCCCCCGCGGGCGGGAGGGCAGATACGCAGTATTTT
CASSSPAGGRADTQYF
>-|-|TRBV28|TRBJ1-6
TGTGCCAGCAGTTGGGCAGTCAATTCACCCCTCCACTTT
CASSWAVNSPLHF
>once|TRBD2|TRBV4-3|TRBJ2-1
TGCGCCAGCAGCCAAGATCCAGCGGGAGGTTCTTATTACAATGAGCAGTTCTTC
CASSQDPAGGSYYNEQFF
>-|-|TRBV19|TRBJ2-7
TGTGCCAGTAGGGTAGCTGCGAGCTCCTACGAGCAGTACTTC
CASRVAASSYEQYF
>-|-|TRBV5-6|TRBJ1-2
TGTGCCAGCAGCTTATCTGGGAGAAGGGCTTATGGCTACACCTTC
CASSLSGRRAYGYTF
>-|-|TRBV11-2|TRBJ1-3
TGTGCCAGCAGAGAAGGGAGTTCGATCTCTGGAAACACCATATATTTT
CASREGSSISGNTIYF
>-|TRBD1|TRBV19|TRBJ2-5
TGTGCCAGTAGTCCGACAGGGATCCAAGAGACCCAGTACTTC
CASSPTGIQETQYF
>-|TRBD2|TRBV9|TRBJ2-5
TGTGCCAGCAGCCTTAACAGCGGGAGAGTTCAAGAGACCCAGTACTTC
CASSLNSGRVQETQYF
>-|TRBD2|TRBV9|TRBJ2-3
TGTGCCAGCAGCGTAGGAGGACTAGCGGGGAATGGAGATACGCAGTATTTT
CASSVGGLAGNGDTQYF
>-|TRBD2|TRBV11-1|TRBJ2-7
TGTGCCAGCACGGCCCTGTACGGGGAGGGTACGAGCATCTACTTC
CASTALYGEGTSIYF
>-|-|TRBV6-6|TRBJ2-3
TGTGCCAGCAGTTACGCGTCAGATACGCAGTATTTT
CASSYASDTQYF
>-|TRBD2|TRBV15|TRBJ2-3
TGTGCCACCAGCAGGAGGACTAGCGGGACGCTGGATACGCAGTATTTT
CATSRRTSGTLDTQYF
>-|TRBD2|TRBV7-7|TRBJ2-3
TGTGCTAGCAGCCCGGGGGGGGCGGATACGCAGTATTTT
CASSPGGADTQYF
>-|-|TRBV27|TRBJ1-5
TGTGCCAGCTCTCAGGGGCCTTCGAGCAATCAGCCCCAGCATTTT
CASSQGPSSNQPQHF
>few|-|TRBV20-1|TRBJ1-2
TGCAGTGCGGAACAGGGATATGGCTACACCTTC
CSAEQGYGYTF
>few|TRBD1|TRBV4-2|TRBJ1-4
TGTGCCAGCAGCCAAGATTGGGGACAGTCTAATGAAAAACTGTTTTTT
CASSQDWGQSNEKLFF
>-|TRBD1|TRBV28|TRBJ1-2
TGTGCCAGCAGTTCCGGGCCCACAGGGGGCGGCTACACCTTC
CASSSGPTGGGYTF
>-|-|TRBV5-1|TRBJ1-2
TGCGCCAGCAGCCCGGGTGGCCGTAGCGGCTATGGCTACACCTTC
CASSPGGRSGYGYTF
>-|-|TRBV11-3|TRBJ1-3
TGTGCCAGCAGCTTAGATCGGGTCCGAGAACGACAGTCTGGAAACACCATATATTTT
CASSLDRVRERQSGNTIYF
>-|-|TRBV20-1|TRBJ1-2
TGCAGTAAGGGGGACGGCGATGGCTACACCTTC
CSKGDGDGYTF
>-|-|TRBV5-1|TRBJ2-6
TGCGCCAGCAGCCCGGACAGTTTAGCTGGGGCCAACGTCCTGACTTTC
CASSPDSLAGANVLTF
>-|-|TRBV11-2|TRBJ2-7
TGTGCCAGCAGTCGACAGGCCCCCTACGAGCAGTACTTC
CASSRQAPYEQYF
>-|TRBD1|TRBV6-1|TRBJ2-1
TGTGCCAGCAGTGAAATTTCCGGGACAGGGCAGTTCTTC
CASSEISGTGQFF
>-|-|TRBV5-6|TRBJ2-6
TGTGCCAGCAGCTTGATGAGGTCTGGGGCCAACGTCCTGACTTTC
CASSLMRSGANVLTF
>-|-|TRBV28|TRBJ1-2
TGTGCCAGCAGTCTAAGACAGGAGATCTATGGCTACACCTTC
CASSLRQEIYGYTF
>few|TRBD1|TRBV18|TRBJ1-1
TGTGCCAGCTCACCTCGACAGGGGGGGTACACTGAAGCTTTCTTT
CASSPRQGGYTEAFF
>-|TRBD2|TRBV19|TRBJ2-1
TGTGCCAGTAGTATAGTCGGTCTAGCGGGGGGATACAATGAGCAGTTCTTC
CASSIVGLAGGYNEQFF
>-|-|TRBV6-1|TRBJ1-2
TGTGCCAGCACTAATAAGGGGAAGGGGAACTATGGCTACACCTTC
CASTNKGKGNYGYTF
>once|-|TRBV7-9|TRBJ2-6
TGTGCCAGCAGCCACGACTACTCTGGGGCCAACGTCCTGACTTTC
CASSHDYSGANVLTF
>-|-|TRBV6-1|TRBJ1-4
TGTGCCAGCAGGCGGGGGGCAGGGGAAAAACTGTTTTTT
CASRRGAGEKLFF
>once|-|TRBV10-3|TRBJ2-7
TGTGCCATCAGTGGGGGTAGGGGCCCCTACGAGCAGTACTTC
CAISGGRGPYEQYF
>-|-|TRBV27|TRBJ1-1
TGTGCCAGCAGCCCCCTGACGAGGAGGATGAACACTGAAGCTTTCTTT
CASSPLTRRMNTEAFF
>-|TRBD2|TRBV6-6|TRBJ2-2
TGTGCCAGCAGTCGTAGCGGGGGGGCGAACACCGGGGAGCTGTTTTTT
CASSRSGGANTGELFF